Below, 3 T cell receptor beta chains from the same sample are listed, as sequenced in a study of T cell changes during pregnancy in multiple sclerosis. Sequencing was performed with immunoSEQ multiplex PCR; in TCRdb, only in-frame clones are kept and a portion is missing. This table holds approximately 40,000 clones, 88% found once. The starting material was CD4+ T cells from peripheral blood mononuclear cells, obtained in the second trimester of pregnancy. Every receptor here comes from a female donor with multiple sclerosis, enrolled in a pregnancy study.

This clone occurred once. The chain couples TRBV27 to TRBJ2-7; 7 positions match TRBD1. The CDR3 has 14 amino acids. Per germline, CDR1 MNHEY and CDR2 SMNVEV (reference sequence). V gave up 3 bases and J gave up 8 bases; unmatched junction bases: 10. Here the CDR3 reads CASSLGTVVSKQYF. The CDR3 DNA sequence: TGTGCCAGCAGTTTGGGGACAGTAGTTTCCAAGCAGTACTTC.

The J gene is TRBJ2-5, the V gene TRBV5-4; TRBD1 agrees at 9 bases. This CDR3 has 14 amino acids. The germline gives CDR1 SGHNT, CDR2 YYREEE (reference sequence). Trimming removed 3 bases from V and 5 bases from J; junction bases left unmatched: 5. CDR3 in DNA: TGTGCCAGCAGCTCCCTACAGGGGGCGGAGACCCAGTACTTC. Its protein product is CASSSLQGAETQYF.

V gene TRBV4-1 combines with J gene TRBJ2-1; TRBD2 aligns across 16 bases. J was trimmed by 11 bases and V by 7 bases; bases with no gene match: 11. The CDR3 sequence is 16 residues long. CDR1 is MGHRA, CDR2 YSYEKL, per germline. The CDR3 region is CASNPSAGLAGGKQFF. Written as DNA, the CDR3 is TGCGCCAGCAACCCAAGCGCGGGACTAGCGGGAGGGAAGCAGTTCTTC.